Listed below are T cell receptor beta chains from one sample, sequenced in a study of T cell repertoires in cytomegalovirus infection. One entry per CDR3 protein, called by TCRdb with MiXCR from the reads. Counted here are 20,000 to 25,000 distinct CDR3 sequences, around 43% occurring once; the ten biggest clones make up 90% to 95%. No antigens are known for them. The sequenced sample was CD8+ T cells from cultured PBMCs, obtained from culture after CMV antigen stimulation. Receptors originate from a human donor in good health (CMV status not recorded). Some clones in this sample may be carry-over from other donors' samples. Each CDR3 is given with its conserved first and last residue. A D gene is named only where the DNA matches it firmly. Not all rows give a size; the values are once, few, many and, for expanded clones, a class.

. | . | TRBJ1-2 | TRBV12-3/TRBV12-4 | CASSTTGIGYTF | TGTGCCAGCAGTACCACAGGGATCGGCTACACCTTC
few | . | TRBJ2-7 | TRBV12-3/TRBV12-4 | CASSLGPLYEQYF | TGTGCCAGCAGTTTAGGGCCTCTCTACGAGCAGTACTTC
many | . | TRBJ2-7 | TRBV4-1 | CASSQDRGYEQYF | TGCGCCAGCAGCCAAGATAGGGGCTACGAGCAGTACTTC
. | . | TRBJ1-5 | TRBV15 | CATSRVGWASNQPQHF | TGTGCCACCAGCAGAGTTGGGTGGGCTAGCAATCAGCCCCAGCATTTT
. | TRBD1 | TRBJ2-7 | TRBV27 | CASSSSSGQGGHEQYF | TGTGCCAGCAGTTCTTCCTCGGGACAGGGGGGCCACGAGCAGTACTTC
. | . | TRBJ1-5 | TRBV6-2/TRBV6-3 | CASSYGGNQPQHF | TGTGCCAGCAGTTACGGGGGGAATCAGCCCCAGCATTTT
many | . | TRBJ1-2 | TRBV6-5 | CASSYVGGGYTF | TGTGCCAGCAGTTACGTTGGGGGTGGCTACACCTTC
. | . | TRBJ2-2 | TRBV9 | CASSVNPGTVNTGELFF | TGTGCCAGCAGCGTAAACCCCGGGACGGTGAACACCGGGGAGCTGTTTTTT
once | TRBD1 | TRBJ1-1 | TRBV5-1 | CASSLGPGGVNIEAFF | TGCGCCAGCAGCTTGGGGCCAGGGGGCGTGAACATTGAAGCTTTCTTT
few | . | TRBJ2-3 | TRBV7-6 | CASSLGVSANTDTQYF | TGTGCCAGCAGCTTAGGGGTTTCCGCAAACACAGATACGCAGTATTTT
. | . | TRBJ2-7 | TRBV5-6 | CASSFGSSYEQYF | TGTGCCAGCAGCTTCGGGAGCTCCTACGAGCAGTACTTC
. | TRBD2 | TRBJ2-3 | TRBV11-2 | CASSPKPLAGGLADTQYF | TGTGCCAGCAGCCCTAAACCCTTAGCGGGAGGACTGGCAGATACGCAGTATTTT
. | . | TRBJ1-2 | TRBV27 | CASGFLGTATNYGYTF | TGTGCCAGCGGATTTCTAGGGACGGCTACTAACTATGGCTACACCTTC
few | TRBD1 | TRBJ1-1 | TRBV4-3 | CASSQEEGTGGIEAFF | TGCGCCAGCAGCCAAGAAGAGGGAACAGGGGGTATTGAAGCTTTCTTT
. | . | TRBJ1-5 | TRBV9 | CASSEGDGNQPQHF | TGTGCCAGCAGCGAGGGGGACGGGAATCAGCCCCAGCATTTT
. | TRBD1 | TRBJ1-6 | TRBV7-8 | CASSFTGEGRGLHF | TGTGCCAGCAGCTTTACAGGGGAGGGCAGAGGCCTCCACTTT
. | . | TRBJ2-7 | TRBV27 | CASSLSLASRGHEQYF | TGTGCCAGCAGTTTATCGTTGGCCTCGAGGGGCCACGAGCAGTACTTC
. | . | TRBJ2-1 | TRBV6-2/TRBV6-3 | CASSSVAESSYNEQFF | TGTGCCAGCAGTTCCGTAGCGGAGAGCTCCTACAATGAGCAGTTCTTC
once | . | TRBJ2-1 | TRBV11-2 | CASSSYDSDNEQFF | TGTGCCAGCAGTTCATACGACTCTGACAATGAGCAGTTCTTC
. | . | TRBJ2-1 | TRBV11-1 | CDSSLAGVSYNEQFF | TGTGACAGCAGCTTAGCAGGGGTGTCCTACAATGAGCAGTTCTTC
. | TRBD1 | TRBJ2-1 | TRBV24-1 | CATSDLDSRDRGQLEQFF | TGTGCCACCAGTGATTTGGATTCCCGGGACAGGGGGCAGCTTGAGCAGTTCTTC
. | . | TRBJ2-7 | TRBV4-3 | CASSQDQGSYEQYF | TGCGCCAGCAGCCAAGACCAGGGTTCCTACGAGCAGTACTTC
few | . | TRBJ1-1 | TRBV2 | CASGDGTEAFF | TGTGCCAGCGGAGACGGAACTGAAGCTTTCTTT
. | TRBD1 | TRBJ2-7 | TRBV20-1 | CSARARDSPYEQYF | TGCAGTGCTAGAGCCAGGGACAGCCCCTACGAGCAGTACTTC
. | . | TRBJ2-7 | TRBV6-6 | CASSLGTGYEQYF | TGTGCCAGCAGTCTCGGGACGGGGTACGAGCAGTACTTC
few | TRBD1 | TRBJ1-1 | TRBV12-3/TRBV12-4 | CASSSPGQGSTEAFF | TGTGCCAGCAGTTCCCCGGGACAGGGTTCTACTGAAGCTTTCTTT
. | . | TRBJ2-7 | TRBV7-8 | CASSNYEQYF | TGTGCCAGCAGCAACTACGAGCAGTACTTC
few | TRBD2 | TRBJ2-5 | TRBV10-3 | CAISGLAGRGTQYF | TGTGCCATCAGCGGCCTAGCGGGCCGGGGGACCCAGTACTTC
. | . | TRBJ2-3 | TRBV19 | CASRAVSGLLDTQYF | TGTGCCAGTAGGGCAGTGAGCGGTCTACTAGATACGCAGTATTTT
few | . | TRBJ1-1 | TRBV7-3 | CASSLSGATEAFF | TGTGCCAGCAGCTTATCCGGAGCCACTGAAGCTTTCTTT
. | TRBD2 | TRBJ2-5 | TRBV2 | CASSGSSGAGGEETQYF | TGTGCCAGCAGCGGCTCCTCAGGGGCGGGAGGGGAAGAGACCCAGTACTTC
few | TRBD1 | TRBJ2-7 | TRBV6-5 | CASSYSPTGGTPYEQYF | TGTGCCAGCAGTTACTCACCCACAGGGGGAACCCCCTACGAGCAGTACTTC
few | TRBD1 | TRBJ2-3 | TRBV5-1 | CASSGRQGEDTQYF | TGCGCCAGCAGCGGGAGACAGGGGGAAGATACGCAGTATTTT
. | TRBD2 | TRBJ2-5 | TRBV12-5 | CASGEAGGPETQYF | TGTGCTAGTGGTGAGGCGGGGGGGCCAGAGACCCAGTACTTC
many | TRBD1 | TRBJ1-2 | TRBV10-3 | CAISEGGDRVYGYTF | TGTGCCATCAGTGAGGGCGGGGACAGGGTCTATGGCTACACCTTC
. | TRBD1 | TRBJ1-2 | TRBV11-2 | CASSFSDRVNYGYTF | TGTGCCAGCAGCTTCTCGGACAGGGTTAACTATGGCTACACCTTC
few | . | TRBJ1-1 | TRBV7-9 | CASSYRGGDTEAFF | TGTGCCAGCAGCTACCGAGGGGGGGACACTGAAGCTTTCTTT
. | TRBD2 | TRBJ2-3 | TRBV27 | CASSLGGKDTQYF | TGTGCCAGCAGTTTGGGGGGGAAGGATACGCAGTATTTT
. | . | TRBJ2-1 | TRBV7-6 | CASSQGQIDYNEQFF | TGTGCCAGCAGCCAAGGACAGATCGACTACAATGAGCAGTTCTTC
. | TRBD1 | TRBJ1-2 | TRBV4-3 | CASSSWTGGAGGYTF | TGCGCCAGCAGCTCGTGGACAGGGGGCGCGGGTGGCTACACCTTC
many | . | TRBJ1-1 | TRBV28 | CASSLVERNTEAFF | TGTGCCAGCAGTTTGGTGGAGAGGAACACTGAAGCTTTCTTT